This T cell receptor beta chain was obtained from a study of shared clonotypes between healthy human individuals (TCRdb year 2020). With respect to the entire study: The cohort included a few men and a couple of women between 18 and 49 years of age. Per donor, leukapheresis produced somewhere between about 0.8 and 9.5 billion PBMCs. For each donor, CD4 naive and CD4 memory were each run on three plates, CD8 naive on two plates, and CD8 memory on one plate. Blood TCR repertoires of about 5 healthy adults were deeply sequenced to estimate repertoire size and the extent of clonotype sharing between individuals. Libraries were prepared and TCR repertoires were sequenced by different laboratories using diverse techniques, in order to increase sequencing depth and limit assay-specific biases.

TCR CDR3 regions were amplified from genomic DNA by multiplex PCR using the deep immunoSEQ assay. For each cell subset, the extracted genomic DNA was distributed evenly across all wells of several immunoSEQ 96-well plates, and each plate served as one replicate. For sorted subsets, roughly 200 ng of genomic DNA, equivalent to about 30,000 T cell genomes, went into each replicate PCR. The purified libraries were quantified using a Qubit 3.0 fluorometer, sized with a Bioanalyzer 2100, and then quantified again using the KAPA Library Quantification kit. Every immunoSEQ 96-well plate was sequenced on a dedicated single-read 150-cycle Illumina NextSeq 550 flow cell. The study's processing was this. Because only junctional sequences without quality scores were contained in the immunoSEQ output, filtering matching that applied to full-length reads could not be performed. Sequences were annotated with PyIR, a Python wrapper for IgBLAST v1.9, and V/J genes and CDR3 were assigned using IMGT germline references. Any read was removed if the V/J assignment was weak (E-value above 1e-6), the CDR3 was missing, or the read contained stop codons, out-of-frame junctions, or ambiguous translated residues. A V3J clonotype was defined by an identical inferred V gene, J gene, and CDR3 amino acid sequence. The percentage overlap between two repertoires was calculated by dividing the number of shared unique clonotypes by the size of the smaller repertoire. Repertoire richness was assessed with RTK rarefaction, the Chao1 estimator, and Recon v2.1 estimates of unobserved clonotypes. For all TCRbeta clonotypes obtained by the gDNA method from four donors, generation probabilities were computed with OLGA. TCRdb took this table from immuneACCESS and kept in-frame rearrangements with V and J called. Such tables lack part of the clones; where checked against another copy, unresolved V genes explain under half of the gap, and the rest is unexplained. Clone size and V and J calls were adopted from that table, with D and trimming inferred from the DNA. The sample table lists some 2.4 million clones, roughly 93% of them with a count of one. Approximately 0.37% of the sample lies in the top ten.

Concerning this clone: No antigen is known for it. No much larger clone is present one base from it, and per-base qualities are unavailable. This sample includes further DNA sequences coding for the same CDR3.

The donors were healthy, HIV-negative adults who had no recently reported acute infections or vaccinations. Every donor was a Caucasian adult residing in Nashville, Tennessee, USA. CD4+ T cells were enriched through magnetic negative selection, after which naive cells were positively selected on CD45RA and the remaining negative fraction served as the memory subset. Blood was collected by leukapheresis, and PBMCs were isolated by Ficoll-Histopaque density gradient centrifugation and then cryopreserved in liquid nitrogen vapor phase. Analytical flow cytometry was used to check the purity and quantity of each magnetically sorted T cell population. Genomic DNA was isolated from every sorted fraction and measured by UV absorbance on a Nanodrop 2000c. The study at large found these results: The genetic and exposure-history diversity represented was limited by the small number of donors. Rarefaction of sorted-subset datasets indicated incomplete sequencing despite the large sequencing depth. Based on pairwise subsampling, the degree of clonotype sharing among donors was expected to be affected by sequencing depth. Clonotypes shared by all four sorted-subset donors showed higher generation probabilities than non-shared clonotypes. Naive subsets generally had larger estimated clonotype richness than memory subsets did. When several donors were compared, the shared fraction of clonotypes was approximately 5% for naive CD4, 3% to 4% for naive CD8, 2.3% for memory CD4, and approximately 0.4% for memory CD8. Only blood was sampled, and tissue TCR repertoires likely differ from those in blood.

Sequenced sample: naive CD4+ T cells from PBMCs. The cell subset or site label on this specimen signifies: CD45RA+ positively selected. The sequence derives from a man younger than 35 in good health. Some clones in this sample may be carry-over from other donors' samples.

CDR3 reads: CASSLAPGAEETQYF. The sequenced DNA: TGCGCCAGCAGCTTAGCCCCGGGGGCGGAAGAGACCCAGTACTTC. In this chain, TRBV5-1 is recombined with TRBJ2-5, with the D assignment possibly TRBD1 or TRBD2, given 6 matching bases for each. V and J are truncated by 2 bases and 3 bases respectively, leaving an intervening sequence of 14 bases. The CDR3 spans 15 residues, from the cysteine through the phenylalanine. The kept DNA is CDR3 alone, 45 bases in frame from the first base. From the germline V gene, CDR1 is SGHRS and CDR2 is YFSETQ.